This entry features one T cell receptor beta chain sequence. CDR3 length: 13 residues. Germline CDR1 is MRHNA and CDR2 is SNTAGT. Trimming took 10 bases from V and 2 from J, leaving 14 bases between them. The method was immunoSEQ multiplex PCR; TCRdb's version includes in-frame clones alone and lacks a portion of them. Of more than 55,000 clones detected, roughly 94% appear once; the ten largest clones hold just over 2.5%. These data come from a study of T cell changes during pregnancy in multiple sclerosis. The sample consisted of CD8+ T cells from peripheral blood mononuclear cells, taken after pregnancy. V usage is TRBV6-4 and J usage is TRBJ2-5; tentatively, D is TRBD1 (5 bases). This sequence originates from a female donor with multiple sclerosis, enrolled in a pregnancy study. The CDR3 nucleotides read TGTGCCAACAGGCCCGACTGTCAAGAGACCCAGTACTTC. Translating it yields CANRPDCQETQYF.